One sample yielded the 26 T cell receptor beta chains listed below, sequenced in a study of T-cell reconstitution after alpha-beta-depleted transplantation in children. Preparation of the TCRbeta library involved a method that used unique molecular identifiers. TCRdb re-called the PCR reads through MiXCR, storing one row per CDR3 protein. The data hold under 300,000 distinct CDR3 sequences, with about 9.9% observed a single time. The sample in question was peripheral blood, obtained 180 days after TCRalphabeta/CD19-depleted stem cell transplant. The receptor set was obtained from a male patient between 2 and 9 years old who had a stem cell transplant for chronic granulomatous disease, so the T cells may come from the graft donor.

This clonotype was recorded at least ten times. The genes are TRBV12-3 or TRBV12-4 and TRBJ2-6; D unresolved. This CDR3 has 15 residues. V lost 7 bases, J lost 0 bases, and 10 bases lay in between. The CDR3 DNA sequence: TGTGCCAGCACTTGGCGCAGCTCTGGGGCCAACGTCCTGACTTTC. It specifies CASTWRSSGANVLTF.

This clonotype has at least ten counts. V and J are TRBV4-3 and TRBJ2-2; D might be TRBD1 or TRBD2, each matching 5 bases. Germline CDR1 and CDR2: LGHNA and YSLEER. The V and J ends lost 0 bases and 3 bases respectively, with 8 bases between them. CDR3 size: 15 residues. The CDR3 reads CASSQDWGYTGELFF. CDR3 DNA: TGCGCCAGCAGCCAAGATTGGGGGTACACCGGGGAGCTGTTTTTT.

Turning to this clonotype: The junction departs from the called germline gene at one end, perhaps through a read error. The chain employs TRBV6-5 and TRBJ2-1; D gene uncertain. CDR1 is MNHEY, CDR2 SVGAGI, per germline. The CDR3 loop spans 14 amino acids. The CDR3 region is CTSSYWSAPEEQFF. The CDR3, as DNA: TGTACCAGCAGTTACTGGTCCGCCCCGGAAGAGCAGTTCTTC.

This clonotype was counted between two and nine times. The V call is TRBV12-3 or TRBV12-4, the J call TRBJ2-5, with 12 bases aligning to TRBD1. This CDR3 spans 17 amino acids. V shed 5 bases and J 3 bases; nucleotides not matched to a gene: 10. CDR3 loop: CASSRKTGTGGEETQYF. The CDR3 nucleotides are TGTGCCAGCAGTCGTAAAACCGGGACAGGGGGCGAAGAGACCCAGTACTTC.

On this clonotype: One end of the junction fails to match germline, which may point to a read error. The V gene is TRBV7-2, the J gene TRBJ2-1, with 9 bases lining up with TRBD2. The CDR3 length is 11 residues. Germline V gene data show CDR1 as SGHTA and CDR2 as FQGNSA. CDR3 nucleotides: TGTGCCAGCAGCACGGGACTAGCCGTTATCTTC. Its translation is CASSTGLAVIF.

This clonotype was observed many times. The gene calls are TRBV7-6 and TRBJ2-2, with D possibly called TRBD1 or TRBD2 (5 bases each). CDR1 is SGHVS, CDR2 FNYEAQ, per germline. V was shortened by 3 bases and J by 1 base, with 9 bases between the two germline ends. The CDR3 consists of 15 residues. This CDR3 is CASSLWDGNTGELFF. As DNA, the CDR3 is TGTGCCAGCAGCTTGTGGGACGGGAACACCGGGGAGCTGTTTTTT.

This clonotype came up many times. The rearrangement joins TRBV20-1 to TRBJ2-1; D call uncertain. In germline, CDR1 is DFQATT, CDR2 SNEGSKA (reference sequence). The CDR3 consists of 22 residues. V lost 2 bases to trimming and J lost 2 bases, with 34 bases between them. The CDR3 DNA reads as TGCAGTGCTAGACCCGAGATCTCCAAGGACCCCGCCCGCGTTCTAACCTACAATGAGCAGTTCTTC. Its protein is CSARPEISKDPARVLTYNEQFF.

This clonotype came up many times. CDR3 amino acids: CASRPALGDTQYF. The CDR3 region has the DNA TGTGCCAGCAGGCCCGCCTTAGGGGATACGCAGTATTTT. V and J are TRBV12-3 or TRBV12-4 and TRBJ2-3; no reliable D call. Trimming removed 6 bases at V and 6 bases at J, with 13 bases between. This CDR3 has 13 residues.

This clonotype was recorded many times. V and J are TRBV5-6 and TRBJ2-7, with TRBD2 identical over 7 bases. The CDR3 has 14 residues. Germline CDR1 is SGHDT and CDR2 is YYEEEE. Germline trimming cut 3 bases from V and 0 bases from J; bases unmatched to any gene: 3. The CDR3 DNA follows: TGTGCCAGCAGCTGGGGCGGGAGCTCCTACGAGCAGTACTTC. Translated, it gives CASSWGGSSYEQYF.

This clonotype has ten or more counts. The CDR3 region is CSASRAGGAETQYF. In nucleotides, the CDR3 is TGCAGTGCAAGCAGAGCGGGAGGTGCGGAGACCCAGTACTTC. V gene TRBV20-1 combines with J gene TRBJ2-5; 9 nucleotides agree with TRBD2. Germline lookup yields CDR1 DFQATT and CDR2 SNEGSKA (reference sequence). Trimming cost V 6 bases and J 5 bases; bases outside gene matches: 10. CDR3 length: 14 residues.

This clonotype was detected many times. This rearrangement joins TRBV12-3 or TRBV12-4 to TRBJ2-7; D unclear. This CDR3 has 13 residues. Trimming took off 6 bases at V and 1 base at J, with 10 bases between the two ends. The CDR3 DNA follows: TGTGCCAGCAGGGCCCGTGGGTCCTACGAGCAGTACTTC. It codes for CASRARGSYEQYF.

This clonotype came up many times. The chain links TRBV29-1 to TRBJ1-1; 7 bases match TRBD1. The CDR3 extends over 13 amino acids. J was trimmed by 6 bases and V by 2 bases; bases with no gene match: 6. From germline, CDR1 is SQVTM and CDR2 ANQGSEA. The chain's CDR3 is CSVEQGGFPEAFF. The CDR3 region has the DNA TGCAGCGTTGAACAGGGGGGATTTCCTGAAGCTTTCTTT.

This clonotype was counted ten times or more. The CDR3 DNA is TGTGCCAGCGGGGGGATAGCGGGAGTCGGGCAGTTCTTC. It translates to CASGGIAGVGQFF. The rearrangement links TRBV9 to TRBJ2-1; TRBD2 matches 9 bases. The CDR3 consists of 13 residues. Germline trimming cut 7 bases from V and 12 bases from J; bases unmatched to any gene: 11. The germline gives CDR1 SGDLS, CDR2 YYNGEE.

The sample holds many counts of this clonotype. The rearrangement joins TRBV20-1 to TRBJ2-5; 10 nucleotides agree with TRBD1. The V and J ends lost 4 bases and 3 bases, in that order; junction bases with no gene match: 5. This CDR3 spans 14 amino acids. Germline V gene lookup returns CDR1 DFQATT and CDR2 SNEGSKA (reference sequence). The DNA for the CDR3 is TGCAGTGCTATGGGGGGGACAGGGGAAGAGACCCAGTACTTC. As protein: CSAMGGTGEETQYF.

This clonotype was seen repeatedly, ten times or more. The chain employs TRBV7-9 and TRBJ2-1; D is unresolved. Trimming left V 5 bases short and J 13 bases short, with 3 bases between. Germline V lookup: CDR1 SEHNR, CDR2 FQNEAQ (reference sequence). This CDR3 region has 8 residues. CDR3 coding DNA: TGTGCCAGCAGCCCCCAGTTCTTC. This translates into CASSPQFF. Full variable domain (remainder filled in from reference TRBV7-9 and TRBJ2-1): DTGVSQNPRHKITKRGQNVTFRCDPISEHNRLYWYRQTLGQGPEFLTYFQNEAQLEKSRLLSDRFSAERPKGSFSTLEIQRTEQGDSAMYLCASSPQFFGPGTRLTVL.

This clonotype showed up many times. The chain combines TRBV20-1 with TRBJ2-5; perhaps TRBD2 as D (5 bases). Deletions cut 1 base from V and 3 bases from J, with 12 bases between. Germline lookup yields CDR1 DFQATT and CDR2 SNEGSKA (reference sequence). The CDR3 loop spans 14 amino acids. CDR3 DNA sequence: TGCAGTGCTAGAGTTCTCGGACTGGAAGAGACCCAGTACTTC. It is translated as CSARVLGLEETQYF.

In its sample, this clonotype was seen many times. The CDR3: CASNRGRNTGELFF. DNA for the CDR3: TGTGCCAGCAACAGGGGTAGAAACACCGGGGAGCTGTTTTTT. The chain joins TRBV27 to TRBJ2-2; TRBD1 aligns across 7 bases. The CDR3 contains 14 residues. The V and J ends lost 7 bases and 2 bases, in that order; junction bases with no gene match: 4. The germline V gene encodes CDR1 MNHEY and CDR2 SMNVEV (reference sequence).

This clonotype was recorded at least ten times. The V call is TRBV5-6, the J call TRBJ2-4, with D perhaps TRBD1 (6 bases). V lost 4 bases and J 3 bases, leaving 17 bases between the germline ends. CDR3 length: 16 amino acids. Germline values: CDR1 SGHDT, CDR2 YYEEEE. This CDR3 is CASSPLTGPRKNIQYF. The CDR3 DNA follows: TGTGCCAGCAGCCCACTTACAGGGCCGCGCAAAAACATTCAGTACTTC.

This clonotype was detected ten times or more. The chain recombines TRBV7-8 with TRBJ1-2; possible D gene TRBD1, 5 bases. Germline V gene lookup returns CDR1 SGHVS and CDR2 FQNEAQ. The germline V and J ends were trimmed by 2 bases and 0 bases, with 19 bases remaining between them. The CDR3 extends over 18 amino acids. The CDR3 loop reads CASSLSLMGTNTNYGYTF. The CDR3 DNA sequence: TGTGCCAGCAGCTTATCCTTGATGGGGACGAATACTAACTATGGCTACACCTTC.

This clonotype was seen at least ten times. The chain's CDR3 is CASSLSLAGEQYF. The CDR3 DNA follows: TGTGCCAGCAGTTTATCACTCGCGGGTGAGCAGTACTTC. V is TRBV12-3 or TRBV12-4 and J is TRBJ2-7; maybe TRBD2 (5 bases). This CDR3 comprises 13 residues. V was pared by 2 bases and J by 7 bases, with 12 bases between.

This clonotype was counted at least ten times. This rearrangement joins TRBV5-1 to TRBJ2-3; 10 positions agree with TRBD2. The junction had 4 bases not matched to a gene; V was cut back by 0 bases and J by 0 bases. Germline loops: CDR1 SGHRS, CDR2 YFSETQ. This CDR3 region has 17 residues. CDR3 sequence: CASSLVLAGVSTDTQYF. In DNA form, the CDR3 reads TGCGCCAGCAGCTTGGTCCTAGCGGGGGTGAGCACAGATACGCAGTATTTT.

The table lists this clonotype with many counts. This sequence joins TRBV29-1 and TRBJ2-1, with D uncertain. Trimming removed 4 bases from V and 3 bases from J, with 7 bases in between. Per germline, CDR1 SQVTM and CDR2 ANQGSEA. The CDR3 runs 12 residues. The CDR3 sequence is CSVVKDYNEQFF. The DNA for the CDR3 is TGCAGCGTTGTAAAGGACTACAATGAGCAGTTCTTC.

This clonotype was recorded at least ten times. The chain couples TRBV12-3 or TRBV12-4 to TRBJ1-5; D uncertain. V dropped 2 bases and J dropped 8 bases, with 7 bases sitting between them. The CDR3 totals 12 residues. The CDR3 is CASSLPLKPQHF. The CDR3 DNA sequence: TGTGCCAGCAGTTTACCCCTGAAGCCCCAGCATTTT.

The sample holds many counts of this clonotype. This rearrangement joins TRBV6-2 or TRBV6-3 to TRBJ2-3, with 12 bases aligning to TRBD2. V lost 5 bases to trimming and J lost 2 bases; unmatched junction nucleotides: 17. The CDR3 is 20 residues long. Germline V CDR1 and CDR2: MNHEY, SVGEGT. CDR3 bases: TGTGCCAGCAGTCCTCTACTAGCGGGGGGATCGGGGGCCTACACAGATACGCAGTATTTT. This encodes CASSPLLAGGSGAYTDTQYF.

There are many counts of this clonotype. The chain recombines TRBV7-3 with TRBJ1-2, with no clear D. V dropped 2 bases and J dropped 0 bases, with 10 bases sitting between them. The germline CDR1 and CDR2 sequences are SGHTA and FQGTGA. The CDR3 is 15 residues long. CDR3 sequence (DNA): TGTGCCAGCAGCTTATATGGTGAAACTAACTATGGCTACACCTTC. Translation gives CASSLYGETNYGYTF.

This clonotype was counted only a few times. The V call is TRBV5-1, the J call TRBJ2-7; 9 bases match TRBD1. Trimming at V came to 1 base and at J to 3 bases, leaving 5 bases not matched to a gene. Germline V CDR1 and CDR2: SGHRS, YFSETQ. The CDR3 has 15 amino acids. CDR3: CASSLRRQGGYEQYF. CDR3 sequence (DNA): TGCGCCAGCAGCTTGCGTCGACAGGGGGGCTACGAGCAGTACTTC. Supplemented by reference TRBV5-1 and TRBJ2-7, the full variable domain reads KAGVTQTPRYLIKTRGQQVTLSCSPISGHRSVSWYQQTPGQGLQFLFEYFSETQRNKGNFPGRFSGRQFSNSRSEMNVSTLELGDSALYLCASSLRRQGGYEQYFGPGTRLTVT.